The rows below give T cell receptor beta chains drawn from one sample of a study of tumor-infiltrating lymphocytes in primary liver carcinoma. TCRdb re-called the multiplex PCR reads through MiXCR, storing one row per CDR3 protein. The top ten hold under 8.5% of the sample, which has 330,000 or so distinct CDR3 sequences, 65% seen once. Sequenced input: peripheral blood. The origin of the receptors is a man aged 35-49 years with primary liver carcinoma and hepatitis B virus infection. Both conserved end residues are part of each CDR3. D genes are given only for firm matches. Size values are once, few and many counts, or a class for expanded clones, and some rows have none.

d_call j_call v_call cdr3_length clone_size cdr3_nt cdr3_aa
- TRBJ1-1 TRBV12-3/TRBV12-4 14 few TGTGCCAGCACCCCGCAGGTCGTGAACACTGAAGCTTTCTTT CASTPQVVNTEAFF
- TRBJ2-1 TRBV4-3 16 - TGCGCCAGCAGCCAAGATCCGGGGATCTCCTACAATAAGCAGTTCTTC CASSQDPGISYNKQFF
- TRBJ2-7 TRBV7-9 16 - TGTGCCAGCAGCTTAGTATCGACCGCATGCTCCTACGAGCAGTACTTC CASSLVSTACSYEQYF
- TRBJ2-3 TRBV5-4 12 - TGTGCCAGCAGCAGAAACACAGATACGGAGTATTTT CASSRNTDTEYF
TRBD1 TRBJ2-2 TRBV11-2 17 many TGTGCCAGCAGCTTATTCGACAGGGGCGCGAACACCGGGGAGCTGTTTTTT CASSLFDRGANTGELFF
TRBD1 TRBJ2-4 TRBV29-1 14 few TGCAGGGCCGGGACAGACCTAGCCAAAAACATTCAGTACTTC CRAGTDLAKNIQYF
TRBD1 TRBJ2-3 TRBV29-1 13 - TGCAGCGCTAAGGCAGGGGGCGCAGATACGCAGTATTTT CSAKAGGADTQYF
- TRBJ2-7 TRBV29-1 11 many TGCAGCGTTGGAGACACCTACGAGCAGTACTTC CSVGDTYEQYF
- TRBJ2-7 TRBV28 16 few TGTGCCAGCAGTTTCTATTCGACTATCCCCTTCTACGAGCAGTACTTC CASSFYSTIPFYEQYF
- TRBJ2-3 TRBV6-5 14 - TGTGCCAGCAGTAGGGCTGACAGTAATCAGCCCCAGTATTTT CASSRADSNQPQYF
- TRBJ1-2 TRBV11-2 13 - TGTGCCATCAGCTTAGTCCCGAGTTATGGCTACACCTTC CAISLVPSYGYTF
TRBD1 TRBJ2-4 TRBV12-3/TRBV12-4 13 many TGTGCCAGCGGACAGGCGGCCAAAAACATTCAGTACTTC CASGQAAKNIQYF
TRBD2 TRBJ2-1 TRBV5-6 17 few TGTGCCAGCAGCCTTGGGACTAGCGGGAGGGAATTTTATGAGCAGTTCTTC CASSLGTSGREFYEQFF
TRBD2 TRBJ2-1 TRBV10-3 16 many TGTGCCATCAGTGACGCCGGGACTAGCTTCTCCAATGAGCAGTTCTTC CAISDAGTSFSNEQFF
TRBD2 TRBJ2-2 TRBV30 13 few TGTGCCTGGACGGGACTAGCCGACGGGGAGCTGTTTTTT CAWTGLADGELFF
TRBD1 TRBJ1-1 TRBV19 13 - TGTGCCAGTAGTATTTGGTGGGACAGTGATCCTTTCTTT CASSIWWDSDPFF
- TRBJ2-7 TRBV4-1 16 many TGCGCCAGCAGCCCCCCTGGGCAGGTCAAATACTACGAGCAGTACTTC CASSPPGQVKYYEQYF
- TRBJ2-4 TRBV6-2/TRBV6-3 15 many TGTGCCAGCAGCCCCCCCGGACTAGCCAAAAACATTCAGTACTTC CASSPPGLAKNIQYF
TRBD2 TRBJ2-5 TRBV4-2 19 many TGTGCCAGCAGCCAAAGGATTCTAGCGGGAGTAGAGGCTCTGGAGACCCAGTACTTC CASSQRILAGVEALETQYF
- TRBJ1-1 TRBV6-5 13 - TGTGCTAGCAGTCTCCGATTTAACACTGAAGCTGTCTTT CASSLRFNTEAVF
- TRBJ2-2 TRBV29-1 11 many TGCAGCGTTTTATTTACCGGGGAGCTGTTTTTT CSVLFTGELFF
- TRBJ2-5 TRBV11-2 18 - TGTGCCAGCAGCTTAGCGAGGCTAGCCCTGGGAGAGAAAGAGACCCAGAACTTC CASSLARLALGEKETQNF
TRBD1 TRBJ2-1 TRBV6-6 15 once TGTGTCGGCAGTTACGGGACAGGGAGCCACAATGAGCAGTTCTTC CVGSYGTGSHNEQFF
TRBD1 TRBJ1-6 TRBV29-1 13 many TGCAGCGTTGCTGAGGACAGGGATTCACCCCTCCACTTT CSVAEDRDSPLHF
- TRBJ2-7 TRBV11-1 12 - TGTGCCAGCTTAAGTCCCCCTAGCGAGCAGTACTTT CASLSPPSEQYF
- TRBJ1-1 TRBV14 14 many TGTGCCAGCAGCCAATATGGCAGGGGAAGTGAAGCTTTCTTT CASSQYGRGSEAFF
- TRBJ1-2 TRBV11-2 16 many TGTGCCAGCAGCTTGAGGAGGGGTGCTCAGAACTATGGCTACACCTTC CASSLRRGAQNYGYTF
TRBD1 TRBJ2-3 TRBV5-1 17 - TGCGCCAGCAGCTTGATAAGGACAGGGACTAGCACAGATACGCAGTATTTT CASSLIRTGTSTDTQYF
TRBD1 TRBJ2-2 TRBV4-1 15 - TGCGCCAGCAGTCGGGACAGGGTTTTCACCGGGGAGCTGTTTTTT CASSRDRVFTGELFF
- TRBJ1-6 TRBV29-1 13 - TGCAGCGTTGAAGTAGAGGGTGGTTCATCCCTCCACTTT CSVEVEGGSSLHF
TRBD2 TRBJ2-1 TRBV11-2 14 - TGTGCCAGCAGCTTAACTAGCGGGAAGGATGAGCAGTTCTTC CASSLTSGKDEQFF
- TRBJ2-1 TRBV11-2 15 - TGTGCCAGCTGCTTAGGGCAGAGTTCCTACAATGAGCAGCTCTTC CASCLGQSSYNEQLF
TRBD2 TRBJ2-3 TRBV10-3 14 - TGTGCCATCAGGCTAGCGGGAAACACAGATATGCACTATTTT CAIRLAGNTDMHYF